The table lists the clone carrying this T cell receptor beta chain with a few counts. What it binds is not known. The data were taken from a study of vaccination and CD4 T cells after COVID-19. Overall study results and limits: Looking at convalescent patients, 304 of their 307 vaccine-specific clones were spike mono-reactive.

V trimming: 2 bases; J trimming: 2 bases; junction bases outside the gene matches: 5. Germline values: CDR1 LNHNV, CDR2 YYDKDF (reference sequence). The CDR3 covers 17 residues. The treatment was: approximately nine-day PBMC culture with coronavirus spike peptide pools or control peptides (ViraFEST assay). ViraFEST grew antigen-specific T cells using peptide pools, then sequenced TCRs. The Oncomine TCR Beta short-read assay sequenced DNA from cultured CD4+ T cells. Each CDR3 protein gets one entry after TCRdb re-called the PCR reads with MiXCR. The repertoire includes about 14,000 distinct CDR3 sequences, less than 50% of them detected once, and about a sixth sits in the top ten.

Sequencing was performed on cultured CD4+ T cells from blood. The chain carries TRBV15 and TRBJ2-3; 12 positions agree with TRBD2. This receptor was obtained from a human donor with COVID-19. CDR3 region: CATSRKGLAGYTDTQYF. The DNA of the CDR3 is TGTGCCACCAGCAGAAAAGGACTAGCGGGATACACAGATACGCAGTATTTT.